Included here is one TCR beta chain sequence, with context. What it binds is not known. Generated by immunoSEQ multiplex PCR, the TCRdb table keeps only in-frame clones and is missing some. The sample carries about 2.1 million clones, 90% to 95% recorded once. The sample belongs to a study of shared clonotypes between healthy human individuals. Whole-study context: Each donor's CD4 naive and CD4 memory cells filled three plates apiece, CD8 naive two, and CD8 memory one. Study outcomes and limitations: Investigators collected only blood, and repertoires in tissues likely differ.

CDR1 is SQVTM, CDR2 ANQGSEA, per germline. V was cut by 7 bases and J by 3 bases, with 9 bases left in between. This CDR3 is 11 amino acids long. CD45RO-negative cells were positively selected for CCR7, leaving out terminally differentiated effector memory CD45RA+ cells. The chain links TRBV29-1 to TRBJ2-5; D gene uncertain. The clonotype comes from a man between 18 and 29 years old in good health. Some clones in this sample may be carry-over from other donors' samples. Material for sequencing was naive CD8+ T cells from PBMCs. CDR3 loop: CSGIKEETQYF. The CDR3 DNA reads TGCAGCGGTATTAAAGAAGAGACCCAGTACTTC.